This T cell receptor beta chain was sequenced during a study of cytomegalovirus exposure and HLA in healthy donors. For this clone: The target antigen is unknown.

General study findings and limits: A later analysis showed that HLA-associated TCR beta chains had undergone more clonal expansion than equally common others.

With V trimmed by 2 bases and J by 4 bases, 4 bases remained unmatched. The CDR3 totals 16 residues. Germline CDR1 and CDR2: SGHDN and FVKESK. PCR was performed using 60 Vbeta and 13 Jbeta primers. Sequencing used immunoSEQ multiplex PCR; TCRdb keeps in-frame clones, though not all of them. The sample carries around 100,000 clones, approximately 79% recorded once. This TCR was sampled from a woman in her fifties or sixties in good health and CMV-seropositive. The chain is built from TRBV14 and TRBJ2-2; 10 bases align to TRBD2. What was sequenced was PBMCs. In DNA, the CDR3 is TGTGCCAGCAGCCAACTAGCGGGAGTAGGCACCGGGGAGCTGTTTTTT. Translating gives CASSQLAGVGTGELFF. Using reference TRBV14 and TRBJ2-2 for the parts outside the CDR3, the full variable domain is EAGVTQFPSHSVIEKGQTVTLRCDPISGHDNLYWYRRVMGKEIKFLLHFVKESKQDESGMPNNRFLAERTGGTYSTLKVQPAELEDSGVYFCASSQLAGVGTGELFFGEGSRLTVL.